This T cell receptor beta chain was recovered during a study of blood T cell repertoires in COVID-19. Overall study: Spain, Italy and the United States supplied samples that represented acute and convalescent COVID-19.

The ends lost 3 bases at V and 5 bases at J; junction bases unmatched: 6. Germline lookup yields CDR1 SGHTA and CDR2 FQGTGA. The CDR3 has 14 residues. Study processing details: Reference gene primer amplification yielded estimated nucleated cell counts. TCRdb keeps only in-frame clones here, not all; method: immunoSEQ multiplex PCR. That table gives V, J and clone size, and the DNA gave D and trimming. The sample lists around 190,000 clones, about 70% occurring once. The chain carries TRBV7-3 and TRBJ2-5; 7 bases align to TRBD2. This TCR derives from a woman aged 45-65 years with active or convalescent COVID-19. The material sequenced was peripheral blood. CDR3 bases: TGTGCCAGCAGCTTTTCTAGCGGAGGGGAGACCCAGTACTTC. Protein sequence: CASSFSSGGETQYF. The whole variable domain, remainder taken from reference TRBV7-3 and TRBJ2-5, is GAGVSQTPSNKVTEKGKYVELRCDPISGHTALYWYRQSLGQGPEFLIYFQGTGAADDSGLPNDRFFAVRPEGSVSTLKIQRTERGDSAVYLCASSFSSGGETQYFGPGTRLLVL.